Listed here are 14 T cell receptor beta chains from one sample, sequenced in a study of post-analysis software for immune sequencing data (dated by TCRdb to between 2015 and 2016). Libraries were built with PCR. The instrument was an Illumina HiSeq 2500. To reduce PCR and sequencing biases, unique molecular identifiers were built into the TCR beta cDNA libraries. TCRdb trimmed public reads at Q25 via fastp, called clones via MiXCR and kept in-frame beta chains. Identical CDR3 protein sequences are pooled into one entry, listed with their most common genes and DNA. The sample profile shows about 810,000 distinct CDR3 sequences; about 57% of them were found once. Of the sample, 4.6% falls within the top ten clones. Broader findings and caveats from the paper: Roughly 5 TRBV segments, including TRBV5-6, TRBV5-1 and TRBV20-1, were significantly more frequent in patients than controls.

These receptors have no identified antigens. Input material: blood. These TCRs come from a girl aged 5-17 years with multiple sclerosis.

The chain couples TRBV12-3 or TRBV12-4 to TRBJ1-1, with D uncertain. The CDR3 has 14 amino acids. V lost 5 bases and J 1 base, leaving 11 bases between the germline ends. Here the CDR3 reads CASSPSAGNTEAFF. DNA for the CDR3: TGTGCCAGCAGTCCATCTGCTGGGAACACTGAAGCTTTCTTT.

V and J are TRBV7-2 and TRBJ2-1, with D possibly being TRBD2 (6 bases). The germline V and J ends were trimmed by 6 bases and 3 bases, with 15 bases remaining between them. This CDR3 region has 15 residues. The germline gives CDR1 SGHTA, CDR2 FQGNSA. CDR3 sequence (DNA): TGTGCCAGCAGTGGGGCGGGAACAGGCTACAATGAGCAGTTCTTC. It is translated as CASSGAGTGYNEQFF.

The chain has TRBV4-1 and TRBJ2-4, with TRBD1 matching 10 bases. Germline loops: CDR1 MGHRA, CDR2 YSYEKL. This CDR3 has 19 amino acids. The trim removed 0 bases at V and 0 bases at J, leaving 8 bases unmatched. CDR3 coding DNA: TGCGCCAGCAGCCAAGATTTTGGACAGGGGGGAATAGCCAAAAACATTCAGTACTTC. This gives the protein CASSQDFGQGGIAKNIQYF.

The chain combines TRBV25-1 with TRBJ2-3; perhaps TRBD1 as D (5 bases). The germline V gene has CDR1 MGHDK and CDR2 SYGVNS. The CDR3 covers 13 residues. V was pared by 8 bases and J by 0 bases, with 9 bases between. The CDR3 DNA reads TGTGCCAGCGACGACAGAAGCACAGATACGCAGTATTTT. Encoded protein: CASDDRSTDTQYF.

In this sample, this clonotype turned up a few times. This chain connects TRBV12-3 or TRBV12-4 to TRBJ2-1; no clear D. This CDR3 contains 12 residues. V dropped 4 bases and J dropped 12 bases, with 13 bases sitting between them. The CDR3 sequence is CASSWKGSRQFF. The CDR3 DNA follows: TGTGCCAGCAGTTGGAAGGGTTCTCGGCAGTTCTTC.

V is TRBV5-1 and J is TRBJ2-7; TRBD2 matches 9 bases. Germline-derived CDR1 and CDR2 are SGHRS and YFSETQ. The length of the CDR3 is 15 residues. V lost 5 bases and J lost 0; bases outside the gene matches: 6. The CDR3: CASSSAGGFSYEQYF. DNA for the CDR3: TGCGCCAGCAGTTCAGCGGGGGGTTTCTCCTACGAGCAGTACTTC.

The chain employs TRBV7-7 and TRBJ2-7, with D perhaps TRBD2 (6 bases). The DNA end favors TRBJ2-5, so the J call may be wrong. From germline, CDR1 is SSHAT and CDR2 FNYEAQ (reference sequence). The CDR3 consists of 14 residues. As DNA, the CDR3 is TGTGCTAGCTGGGGGGACCGGGACGGTGAGACCCAGTACTTC. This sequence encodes CASWGDRDGETQYF.

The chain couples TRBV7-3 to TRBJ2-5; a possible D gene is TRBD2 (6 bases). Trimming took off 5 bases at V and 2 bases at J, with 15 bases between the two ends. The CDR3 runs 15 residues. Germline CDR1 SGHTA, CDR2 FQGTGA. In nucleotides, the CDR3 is TGTGCCAGCAGCCGGGGGACTCCAAAACAAGAGACCCAGTACTTC. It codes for CASSRGTPKQETQYF.

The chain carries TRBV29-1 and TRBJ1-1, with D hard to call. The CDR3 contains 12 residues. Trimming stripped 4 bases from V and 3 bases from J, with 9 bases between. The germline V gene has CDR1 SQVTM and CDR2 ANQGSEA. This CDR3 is CSVGSSYTEAFF. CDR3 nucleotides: TGCAGCGTTGGTAGCAGTTACACTGAAGCTTTCTTT.

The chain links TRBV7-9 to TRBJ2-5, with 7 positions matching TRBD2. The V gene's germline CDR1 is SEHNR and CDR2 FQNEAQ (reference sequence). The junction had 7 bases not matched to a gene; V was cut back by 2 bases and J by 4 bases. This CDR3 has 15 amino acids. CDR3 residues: CASSLSPSGTETQYF. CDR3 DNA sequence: TGTGCCAGCAGCTTATCCCCTAGCGGTACAGAGACCCAGTACTTC. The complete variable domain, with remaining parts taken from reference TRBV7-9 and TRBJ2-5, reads DTGVSQNPRHKITKRGQNVTFRCDPISEHNRLYWYRQTLGQGPEFLTYFQNEAQLEKSRLLSDRFSAERPKGSFSTLEIQRTEQGDSAMYLCASSLSPSGTETQYFGPGTRLLVL.

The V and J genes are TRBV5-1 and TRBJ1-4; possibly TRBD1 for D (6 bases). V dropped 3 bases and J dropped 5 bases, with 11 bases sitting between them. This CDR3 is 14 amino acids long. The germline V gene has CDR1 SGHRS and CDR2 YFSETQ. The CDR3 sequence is CASSSGQINEKLFF. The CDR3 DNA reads TGCGCCAGCAGCTCAGGACAGATCAATGAAAAACTGTTTTTT.

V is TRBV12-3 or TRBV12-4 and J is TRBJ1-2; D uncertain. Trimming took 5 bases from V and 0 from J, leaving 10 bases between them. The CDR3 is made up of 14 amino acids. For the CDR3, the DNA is TGTGCCAGCAGTCCTCTTCCCACTAACTATGGCTACACCTTC. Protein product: CASSPLPTNYGYTF.

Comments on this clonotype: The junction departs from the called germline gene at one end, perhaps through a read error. CDR3 in amino acids: CASSIELNSPPHF. CDR3 DNA sequence: TGTGCCAGTAGTATCGAATTGAATTCACCCCCCCACTTT. This chain connects TRBV19 to TRBJ1-6, with D unresolved. CDR3 length equals 13 residues. Per germline, CDR1 LNHDA and CDR2 SQIVND (reference sequence). Using reference TRBV19 and TRBJ1-6 for the parts outside the CDR3, the full variable domain is DGGITQSPKYLFRKEGQNVTLSCEQNLNHDAMYWYRQDPGQGLRLIYYSQIVNDFQKGDIAEGYSVSREKKESFPLTVTSAQKNPTAFYLCASSIELNSPPHFGNGTRLTVT.

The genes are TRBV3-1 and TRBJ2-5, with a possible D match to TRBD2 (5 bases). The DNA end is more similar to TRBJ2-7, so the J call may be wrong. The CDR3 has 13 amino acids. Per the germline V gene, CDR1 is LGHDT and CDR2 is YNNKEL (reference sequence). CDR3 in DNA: TGTGCCAGCGGCGGGCCGAAACTATACGAGCAGTACTTC. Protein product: CASGGPKLYEQYF.